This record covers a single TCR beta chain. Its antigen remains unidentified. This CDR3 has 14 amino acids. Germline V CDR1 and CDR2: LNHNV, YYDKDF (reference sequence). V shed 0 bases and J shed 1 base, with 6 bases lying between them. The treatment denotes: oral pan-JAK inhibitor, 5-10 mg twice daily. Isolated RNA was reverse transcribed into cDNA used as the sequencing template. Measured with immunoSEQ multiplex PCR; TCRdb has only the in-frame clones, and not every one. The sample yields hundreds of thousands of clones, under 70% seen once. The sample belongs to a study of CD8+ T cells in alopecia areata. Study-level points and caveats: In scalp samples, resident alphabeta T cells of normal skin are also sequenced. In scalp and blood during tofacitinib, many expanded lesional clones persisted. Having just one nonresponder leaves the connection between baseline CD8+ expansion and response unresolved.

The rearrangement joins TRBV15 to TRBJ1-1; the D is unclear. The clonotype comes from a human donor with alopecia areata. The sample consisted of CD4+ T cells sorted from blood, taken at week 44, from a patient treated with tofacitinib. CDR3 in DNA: TGTGCCACCAGCAGAGATCGGAGGAACACTGAAGCTTTCTTT. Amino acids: CATSRDRRNTEAFF.